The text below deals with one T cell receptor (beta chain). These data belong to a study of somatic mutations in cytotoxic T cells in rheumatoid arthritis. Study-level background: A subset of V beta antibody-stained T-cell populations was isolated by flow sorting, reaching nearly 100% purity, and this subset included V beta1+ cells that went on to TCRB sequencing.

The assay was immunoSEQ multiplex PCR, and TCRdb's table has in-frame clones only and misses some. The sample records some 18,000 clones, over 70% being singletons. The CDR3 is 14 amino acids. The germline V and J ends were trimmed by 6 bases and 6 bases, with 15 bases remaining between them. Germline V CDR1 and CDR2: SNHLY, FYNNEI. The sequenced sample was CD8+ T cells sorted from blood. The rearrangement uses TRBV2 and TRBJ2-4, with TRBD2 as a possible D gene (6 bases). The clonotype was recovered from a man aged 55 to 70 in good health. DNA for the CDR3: TGTGCCAGCAGACCCGATGGGGGGTTAAACATTCAGTACTTC. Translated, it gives CASRPDGGLNIQYF. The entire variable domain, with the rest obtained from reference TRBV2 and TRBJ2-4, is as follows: EPEVTQTPSHQVTQMGQEVILRCVPISNHLYFYWYRQILGQKVEFLVSFYNNEISEKSEIFDDQFSVERPDGSNFTLKIRSTKLEDSAMYFCASRPDGGLNIQYFGAGTRLSVL.